One sample yielded the 13 T cell receptor beta chains listed below, sequenced in a study of tumor and adjacent non-tumor tissue in lung cancer. No cell sorting was done before RNA was extracted from the tissue. A modified ARM-PCR protocol with three rounds of nested PCR amplified TCRbeta. Using its own MiXCR run on the multiplex PCR reads, TCRdb lists one record per CDR3 protein. The sample consists of about 68,000 distinct CDR3 sequences, roughly 56% of them appearing once. The sample comprised lung tumor tissue. These receptors were taken from a man over 45 with non-small cell lung cancer.

As for this clonotype: This may come from a read error, since a much larger clone is one base off. The chain links TRBV30 to TRBJ2-7; either TRBD1 or TRBD2 may supply D (5 bases each). Germline lookup yields CDR1 GTSNPN and CDR2 SVGIG (reference sequence). The CDR3 spans 13 residues. V was trimmed by 5 bases and J by 6 bases, leaving 17 bases between them. CDR3 sequence reads: CAWAHGAGCEQYF. In DNA, the CDR3 is TGTGCCTGGGCGCACGGGGCAGGTTGCGAGCAGTACTTC.

This clonotype was detected many times. The V and J genes are TRBV6-5 and TRBJ2-2; D is unclear. CDR1 MNHEY and CDR2 SVGAGI come from the germline V gene. Trimming cost V 2 bases and J 4 bases, with 8 bases left between them. The CDR3 is 14 amino acids. For the CDR3, the DNA is TGTGCCAGCAGTTACGTAGGAAGCACCGGGGAGCTGTTTTTT. Amino acid sequence: CASSYVGSTGELFF.

This clonotype has more than one count but fewer than ten. A read error may produce the germline difference seen at one junction end. The J gene is TRBJ1-6, the V gene TRBV11-2; weak D call: TRBD1 (6 bases). From germline, CDR1 is SGHAT and CDR2 FQNNGV. The CDR3 extends over 14 amino acids. The chain's CDR3 is CASSRTVYNSPPHF. In nucleotides, the CDR3 is TGTGCCAGCAGCAGGACAGTATATAATTCACCCCCCCACTTT.

The chain has TRBV11-2 and TRBJ2-6, with D tentatively TRBD1 or TRBD2 (5 bases each). Trimming cost V 5 bases and J 0 bases, with 14 bases left between them. The CDR3 consists of 17 residues. CDR1 SGHAT and CDR2 FQNNGV come from the germline V gene. This CDR3 is CASSPNLRGSGANVLTF. The CDR3 nucleotides read TGTGCCAGCAGCCCGAACTTGAGGGGCTCTGGGGCCAACGTCCTGACTTTC.

Comments on this clonotype: Sequence at one end of the junction differs from germline and may be a read error. V and J are TRBV4-1 and TRBJ1-1, with a possible D match to TRBD1 (5 bases). The CDR3 length is 17 residues. Per the germline V gene, CDR1 is MGHRA and CDR2 is YSYEKL. CDR3 sequence: CASSQDNTPVEDTEAHF. The CDR3 DNA is TGCGCCAGCAGCCAAGACAATACCCCCGTCGAGGACACTGAAGCTCACTTT.

Of note for this clonotype: Just one base apart from a much larger clone, this may be a read error. The chain employs TRBV5-4 and TRBJ1-1, with D uncertain. The length of the CDR3 is 13 residues. CDR1 is SGHNT and CDR2 is YYREEE in the germline V gene (reference sequence). CDR3 DNA: TGTGCCACCAGCCTAGACGGGAACTCTGAAGCTTTCTTT. Protein sequence: CATSLDGNSEAFF.

With respect to this clonotype: A much larger clone lies one base from this, so it may be a read error. The rearrangement links TRBV2 to TRBJ2-2, with 8 bases identical to TRBD1. This CDR3 has 16 residues. Germline V gene lookup returns CDR1 SNHLY and CDR2 FYNNEI. The CDR3 is CTSRDQTGADTGELFF. The CDR3 region has the DNA TGTACCAGCAGGGATCAGACAGGGGCCGACACCGGGGAGCTGTTTTTT.

The J gene is TRBJ2-7, the V gene TRBV28; D perhaps matches TRBD2 (6 bases). Germline CDR1 is MDHEN and CDR2 is SYDVKM. V lost 6 bases and J lost 2, with 14 bases in between. The CDR3 length is 14 residues. For the CDR3, the DNA is TGTGCCAGCAGCCCCACTAGCCCCACCTACGAGCAGTACTTC. Translated, it gives CASSPTSPTYEQYF.

This clonotype was detected ten times or more. V usage is TRBV6-5 and J usage is TRBJ2-7, with D possibly being TRBD2 (5 bases). Germline CDR1 is MNHEY and CDR2 is SVGAGI. V was cut by 6 bases and J by 3 bases, with 12 bases left in between. The CDR3 consists of 13 residues. CDR3 in amino acids: CASRPGRDYEQYF. The CDR3 bases are TGTGCCAGCAGACCCGGACGGGACTACGAGCAGTACTTC.

The table lists this clonotype with a few counts. V gene TRBV6-1 combines with J gene TRBJ2-7, with no clear D. Per the germline V gene, CDR1 is MNHNS and CDR2 is SASEGT. This CDR3 contains 14 residues. V lost 7 bases, J lost 0 bases, and 13 bases lay in between. The CDR3 nucleotides read TGTGCCAGCATCCCGTATCGGGTCTCCTACGAGCAGTACTTC. It codes for CASIPYRVSYEQYF.

Notes on this clonotype: Relative to the germline gene, one junction end is altered; a read error may explain this. The rearrangement links TRBV11-2 to TRBJ2-5; 8 nucleotides agree with TRBD1. The CDR3 contains 14 residues. Germline V gene sequence: CDR1 SGHAT, CDR2 FQNNGV. CDR3 sequence reads: CASSWGQAARTQHF. DNA of the CDR3: TGTGCCAGCAGCTGGGGACAGGCCGCCAGGACCCAGCACTTC.

This clonotype was recorded a few times. The chain is built from TRBV7-9 and TRBJ2-1, with 10 bases matching TRBD2. This CDR3 has 17 residues. CDR1 is SEHNR, CDR2 FQNEAQ, per germline (reference sequence). With V trimmed by 5 bases and J by 8 bases, 15 bases remained unmatched. CDR3 in DNA: TGTGCCAGCAGCCCCGAATTTCAAGCGGGAGGGGCACATGAGCAGTTCTTC. Protein sequence: CASSPEFQAGGAHEQFF.

Notes on this clonotype: At one of its ends the junction is not consistent with the germline gene, which may arise from a read error. The genes are TRBV7-9 and TRBJ2-7, with D tentatively TRBD2 (6 bases). Germline CDR1 reads SEHNR; CDR2 reads FQNEAQ (reference sequence). CDR3 length: 15 residues. The CDR3 bases are TGTGCCAGCAGGTTAGCGCTAGCGAGAGGCTACGAGCAGTACTTC. Its protein product is CASRLALARGYEQYF.